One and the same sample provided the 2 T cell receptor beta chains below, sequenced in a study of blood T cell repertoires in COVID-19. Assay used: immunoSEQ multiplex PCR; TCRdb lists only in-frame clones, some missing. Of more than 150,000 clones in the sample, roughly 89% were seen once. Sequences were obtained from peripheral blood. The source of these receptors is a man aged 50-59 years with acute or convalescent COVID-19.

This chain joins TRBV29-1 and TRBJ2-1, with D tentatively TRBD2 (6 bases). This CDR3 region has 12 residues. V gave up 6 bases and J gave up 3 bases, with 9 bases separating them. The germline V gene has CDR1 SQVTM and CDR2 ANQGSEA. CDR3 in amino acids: CSVAGSYNEQFF. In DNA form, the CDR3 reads TGCAGCGTGGCGGGGAGCTACAATGAGCAGTTCTTC.

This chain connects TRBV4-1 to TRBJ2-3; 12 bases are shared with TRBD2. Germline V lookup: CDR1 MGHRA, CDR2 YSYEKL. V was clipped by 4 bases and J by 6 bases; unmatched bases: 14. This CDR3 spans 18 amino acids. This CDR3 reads CASSLSRSLAGGLDTQYF. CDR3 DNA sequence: TGCGCCAGCAGCCTCTCCCGCTCTCTAGCGGGGGGGTTGGATACGCAGTATTTT.